Below are 20 T cell receptor beta chains sequenced from a single sample in a study of cytomegalovirus exposure and HLA in healthy donors. Vbeta (60) and Jbeta (13) primers were used in the PCR. Profiled with immunoSEQ multiplex PCR; TCRdb holds only in-frame clones, not every one. The sample lists 150,000 to 200,000 clones; around 79% were seen once. Sequenced sample: PBMCs. Source of these receptors: a woman between 35 and 50 years old in good health and CMV-seronegative.

This chain joins TRBV5-1 and TRBJ1-1; D gene uncertain. There are 13 residues in the CDR3. The germline V and J ends were trimmed by 0 bases and 4 bases, with 7 bases remaining between them. Germline V gene data show CDR1 as SGHRS and CDR2 as YFSETQ. This CDR3 reads CASSLATGTEAFF. The CDR3 DNA reads as TGCGCCAGCAGCTTGGCTACGGGCACTGAAGCTTTCTTT.

CDR3 residues: CAWSRTGGYEQYF. Here the CDR3 DNA reads TGTGCCTGGAGCCGGACAGGGGGATACGAGCAGTACTTC. This chain uses TRBV30 with TRBJ2-7; the match to TRBD1 covers 10 bases. J gave up 4 bases and V 3 bases, and 3 bases lay outside the gene matches. This CDR3 region has 13 residues. The germline V gene has CDR1 GTSNPN and CDR2 SVGIG (reference sequence).

The genes are TRBV10-3 and TRBJ2-4, with 9 bases fitting TRBD2. CDR3 length equals 17 residues. The trim removed 3 bases at V and 5 bases at J, leaving 11 bases unmatched. Germline loops: CDR1 ENHRY, CDR2 SYGVKD. The CDR3 coding sequence is TGTGCCATCAGTGACGTAGCGGGAGAAAGGTTGGAAAACATTCAGTACTTC. It encodes CAISDVAGERLENIQYF.

V usage is TRBV27 and J usage is TRBJ2-3; tentatively, D is TRBD1 (6 bases). Trimming removed 8 bases from V and 0 bases from J, with 12 bases in between. The CDR3 sequence is 14 residues long. Germline CDR1 MNHEY, CDR2 SMNVEV (reference sequence). The CDR3 sequence is CASSRQESTDTQYF. CDR3 bases: TGTGCCAGCTCCCGACAGGAGAGCACAGATACGCAGTATTTT.

The gene calls are TRBV2 and TRBJ2-5; weak D call: TRBD1 (6 bases). This CDR3 comprises 15 residues. Trimming took 0 bases from V and 3 from J, leaving 11 bases between them. Germline loops: CDR1 SNHLY, CDR2 FYNNEI. The CDR3: CASSEAGAEKETQYF. The CDR3 DNA is TGTGCCAGCAGTGAAGCGGGGGCAGAGAAAGAGACCCAGTACTTC.

This chain uses TRBV7-2 with TRBJ1-1; D perhaps matches TRBD1 (6 bases). The V end was cut by 1 base, the J end by 1 base, with 10 bases between. Germline values: CDR1 SGHTA, CDR2 FQGNSA. CDR3 length: 15 residues. The CDR3 sequence: CASSLDRTANTEAFF. The CDR3 coding sequence is TGTGCCAGCAGCTTAGATCGGACAGCGAACACTGAAGCTTTCTTT.

This clone was picked up one time. The V call is TRBV9, the J call TRBJ1-2; 7 bases are shared with TRBD1. After removal of 0 bases from V and 6 bases from J, the junction contained 14 bases not matched to a gene. Germline-derived CDR1 and CDR2 are SGDLS and YYNGEE. This CDR3 is built from 17 residues. CDR3 residues: CASSVDPSGTASNGYTF. CDR3 DNA sequence: TGTGCCAGCAGCGTAGATCCCTCGGGGACAGCCTCTAATGGCTACACCTTC.

This chain joins TRBV27 and TRBJ1-4; D not certain. The V gene lost 2 bases and the J gene lost 5 bases, with 6 bases spanning the gap. This CDR3 contains 13 residues. Germline values: CDR1 MNHEY, CDR2 SMNVEV (reference sequence). CDR3 protein: CASSLRRNEKLFF. The CDR3, as DNA: TGTGCCAGCAGTTTACGTCGGAATGAAAAACTGTTTTTT.

The genes are TRBV5-1 and TRBJ2-7, with a weak D call TRBD1 (6 bases). From germline, CDR1 is SGHRS and CDR2 YFSETQ. V lost 9 bases to trimming and J lost 2 bases, with 21 bases between them. CDR3 length: 15 residues. This CDR3 reads CAIQRQEKRPYEQYF. The DNA for the CDR3 is TGCGCCATCCAAAGACAGGAAAAAAGACCCTACGAGCAGTACTTC.

The chain employs TRBV27 and TRBJ2-5, with no clear D. The DNA matches TRBJ2-7 better at its end, which makes the J call doubtful. The CDR3 is 13 amino acids. The germline CDR1 and CDR2 sequences are MNHEY and SMNVEV (reference sequence). CDR3 sequence: CASSGRNSYEQYF. In DNA form, the CDR3 reads TGTGCCAGCAGTGGCAGGAACTCCTACGAGCAGTACTTC.

The gene calls are TRBV18 and TRBJ2-5, with 7 positions matching TRBD2. CDR1 and CDR2 (germline): KGHSH, LQKENI. J was trimmed by 5 bases and V by 6 bases; bases with no gene match: 3. The CDR3 spans 12 residues. The CDR3 bases are TGTGCCAGCTCCGAGGGAGGGGAGACCCAGTACTTC. Residues: CASSEGGETQYF.

The rearrangement links TRBV2 to TRBJ1-5; TRBD1 aligns across 10 bases. The CDR3 contains 15 residues. Trimming took 6 bases from V and 3 from J; bases not matched to a gene: 5. Germline V lookup: CDR1 SNHLY, CDR2 FYNNEI. The CDR3 spells CASSAGTGVNQPQHF. The CDR3 DNA reads TGTGCCAGCAGCGCCGGGACAGGGGTCAATCAGCCCCAGCATTTT.

DNA of the CDR3: TGTGCCAGCAGCCAAACCCTTGATCCAGGTCGAATCGGTTACGAGCAGTACTTC. Its translation: CASSQTLDPGRIGYEQYF. The gene calls are TRBV4-2 and TRBJ2-7, with D unclear. Trimming removed 2 bases at V and 4 bases at J, with 24 bases between. The CDR3 runs 18 residues. The V gene's germline CDR1 is LGHNA and CDR2 YNFKEQ.

For the CDR3, the DNA is TGTGCCAGCAGTTTACTACCCACCGTCCAACCCTACGAGCAGTACTTC. Amino acids: CASSLLPTVQPYEQYF. The V call is TRBV28, the J call TRBJ2-7; D uncertain. There are 16 residues in the CDR3. V lost 2 bases and J lost 2, with 16 bases in between. Germline CDR1 is MDHEN and CDR2 is SYDVKM.

The rearrangement joins TRBV18 to TRBJ2-7, with 13 bases identical to TRBD2. The CDR3 sequence is 17 residues long. J lost 7 bases, V lost 3 bases, and 12 bases had no gene match. Germline lookup yields CDR1 KGHSH and CDR2 LQKENI. The CDR3 bases are TGTGCCAGCTCACCTACCCCCACTAGCGGGAGGGCCGGGGAGCAGTACTTC. Its protein is CASSPTPTSGRAGEQYF.

The chain is built from TRBV27 and TRBJ2-6, with 9 positions matching TRBD1. V lost 6 bases and J lost 3; bases outside the gene matches: 9. CDR3 size: 17 residues. Germline CDR1 and CDR2: MNHEY and SMNVEV (reference sequence). The CDR3 reads CASSPGTGLYGANVLTF. DNA of the CDR3: TGTGCCAGCAGCCCCGGGACAGGGTTATATGGGGCCAACGTCCTGACTTTC. The full variable domain, rest sourced from reference TRBV27 and TRBJ2-6, is EAQVTQNPRYLITVTGKKLTVTCSQNMNHEYMSWYRQDPGLGLRQIYYSMNVEVTDKGDVPEGYKVSRKEKRNFPLILESPSPNQTSLYFCASSPGTGLYGANVLTFGAGSRLTVL.

The chain carries TRBV6-5 and TRBJ2-2; the D is unclear. This CDR3 has 13 residues. Between the trimmed V and J ends, which lost 4 bases and 5 bases, there was a span of 8 bases. From germline, CDR1 is MNHEY and CDR2 SVGAGI. The CDR3 nucleotides are TGTGCCAGCAGTTGGCAGATGACCGGGGAGCTGTTTTTT. Protein: CASSWQMTGELFF.

The V gene is TRBV28, the J gene TRBJ2-7, with D maybe TRBD2 (6 bases). The CDR3 extends over 12 amino acids. V was shortened by 3 bases and J by 9 bases, with 12 bases between the two germline ends. The germline gives CDR1 MDHEN, CDR2 SYDVKM. For the CDR3, the DNA is TGTGCCAGCAGTTTGAACGGGAGAGGGCAGTACTTC. Protein sequence: CASSLNGRGQYF.

This rearrangement joins TRBV11-3 to TRBJ1-1; 8 bases agree with TRBD1. Unmatched junction bases numbered 8, after V lost 5 bases and J lost 6 bases. Germline CDR1 is SGHNT and CDR2 is YENEEA. The CDR3 sequence is 14 residues long. The CDR3 DNA is TGTGCCAGCAGCCTCGGACAGGGAGGAGCTGAAGCTTTCTTT. Translation: CASSLGQGGAEAFF.

This chain connects TRBV7-9 to TRBJ2-1; D is unresolved. Trimming removed 0 bases at V and 0 bases at J, with 3 bases between. CDR3 length equals 14 residues. The germline V gene encodes CDR1 SEHNR and CDR2 FQNEAQ (reference sequence). The CDR3 DNA follows: TGTGCCAGCAGCTTAGCTAACTCCTACAATGAGCAGTTCTTC. The encoded protein is CASSLANSYNEQFF.